This entry lists 5 T cell receptor beta chains sequenced from one sample in a study of T-cell memory formation after mild COVID-19. TCRdb passed the 5' RACE reads through MiXCR, listing each CDR3 protein once. The table has around 320,000 distinct CDR3 sequences, under 30% seen once; the top ten hold roughly 12%. The sequenced sample was PBMCs or a T cell subset sorted from them (not recorded which). The receptors here all came from an adult woman who had mild COVID-19 (a few samples of this study predate the infection). Cell type and time point are not known.

This chain links TRBV6-2 or TRBV6-3 with TRBJ2-5, with 12 bases fitting TRBD1. This CDR3 is built from 16 residues. Germline V CDR1 and CDR2: MNHEY, SVGEGT. The junction had 11 bases not matched to a gene; V was cut back by 6 bases and J by 6 bases. CDR3 residues: CASRSAGTGGMKTQYF. CDR3 DNA sequence: TGTGCCAGCAGATCCGCCGGGACAGGGGGCATGAAGACCCAGTACTTC.

The chain links TRBV6-2 or TRBV6-3 to TRBJ2-5, with 8 bases that match TRBD2. This CDR3 is 14 amino acids long. The germline CDR1 and CDR2 sequences are MNHEY and SVGEGT. Trimming cost V 6 bases and J 5 bases; bases outside gene matches: 8. The CDR3 nucleotides are TGTGCCAGCAGCCCGGGGGGGCCGAGGGAGACCCAGTACTTC. Translation: CASSPGGPRETQYF.

In this sample, this clonotype turned up once. The chain combines TRBV6-1 with TRBJ1-1; TRBD1 matches 7 bases. The CDR3 sequence is 15 residues long. Looked up from germline, CDR1 is MNHNS and CDR2 is SASEGT. V dropped 6 bases and J dropped 0; count of bases not matched to a gene: 7. The CDR3 DNA reads TGTGCCAGCAGGGAGACAGGGACACTGAACACTGAAGCTTTCTTT. This encodes CASRETGTLNTEAFF.

The genes are TRBV10-3 and TRBJ1-3, with D possibly being TRBD1 (5 bases). From germline, CDR1 is ENHRY and CDR2 SYGVKD. Trimming removed 0 bases from V and 2 bases from J, with 5 bases in between. The CDR3 sequence is 14 residues long. CDR3 sequence reads: CAISESGAGNTIYF. CDR3 DNA sequence: TGTGCCATCAGTGAGTCGGGGGCTGGAAACACCATATATTTT.

This clonotype was detected only a few times. The chain uses TRBV20-1 and TRBJ2-2; 7 nucleotides line up with TRBD1. The CDR3 contains 15 residues. With 1 base clipped from V and 0 bases from J, the junction kept 2 bases outside the gene matches. Looked up from germline, CDR1 is DFQATT and CDR2 is SNEGSKA (reference sequence). Written as DNA, the CDR3 is TGCAGTGCTAGAGTTGACAGGGCGAACACCGGGGAGCTGTTTTTT. It codes for CSARVDRANTGELFF.